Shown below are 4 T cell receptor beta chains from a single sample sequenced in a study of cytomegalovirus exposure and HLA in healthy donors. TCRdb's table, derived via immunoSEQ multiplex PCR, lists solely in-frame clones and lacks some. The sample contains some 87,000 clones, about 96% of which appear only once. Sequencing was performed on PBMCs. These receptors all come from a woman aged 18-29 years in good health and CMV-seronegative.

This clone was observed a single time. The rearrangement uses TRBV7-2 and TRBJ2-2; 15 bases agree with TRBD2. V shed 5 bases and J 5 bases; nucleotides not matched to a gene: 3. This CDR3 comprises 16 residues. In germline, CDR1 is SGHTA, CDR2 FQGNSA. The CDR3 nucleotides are TGTGCCAGCAGCCGGACTAGCGGGAGGGGTACCGGGGAGCTGTTTTTT. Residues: CASSRTSGRGTGELFF.

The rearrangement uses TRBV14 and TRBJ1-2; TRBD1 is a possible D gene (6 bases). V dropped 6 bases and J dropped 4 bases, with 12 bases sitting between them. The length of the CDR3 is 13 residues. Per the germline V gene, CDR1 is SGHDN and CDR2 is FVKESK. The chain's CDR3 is CASSPDRGYGYTF. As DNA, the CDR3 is TGTGCCAGCAGTCCGGACAGAGGCTATGGCTACACCTTC.

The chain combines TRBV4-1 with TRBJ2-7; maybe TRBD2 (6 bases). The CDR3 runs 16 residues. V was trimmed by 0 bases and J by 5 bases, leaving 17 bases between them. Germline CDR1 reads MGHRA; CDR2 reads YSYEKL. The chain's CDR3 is CASSQEPGAPFNEQYF. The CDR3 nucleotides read TGCGCCAGCAGCCAAGAGCCGGGAGCTCCATTCAACGAGCAGTACTTC.

DNA for the CDR3: TGTGCCAGCAGGGGAACTAGCGGGAGGGCCAACGGGGAGCTGTTTTTT. Its translation: CASRGTSGRANGELFF. J is TRBJ2-2 and V is TRBV2; 13 positions agree with TRBD2. Trimming took 6 bases from V and 7 from J; bases not matched to a gene: 8. This CDR3 is 16 amino acids long. Germline values: CDR1 SNHLY, CDR2 FYNNEI.